A single sample is the source of the 23 T cell receptor beta chains below, sequenced in a study of blood T cells in healthy people across ages. Then a second PCR, running roughly 7 to 12 cycles, was carried out with a sample-barcoded 5' primer and a J-beta primer mix. TCRdb independently ran MiXCR on the 5' RACE reads; one entry per CDR3 protein. This sample has 700,000 to 850,000 distinct CDR3 sequences; roughly 34% occur once, and the top ten carry approximately 13%. The sequenced sample was blood. Receptor source: a man younger than 30 in good health.

The rearrangement joins TRBV9 to TRBJ2-1; 11 bases are a match to TRBD2. From germline, CDR1 is SGDLS and CDR2 YYNGEE. The CDR3 consists of 16 residues. The V segment lost 0 bases and the J segment 5 bases; nucleotides outside the gene matches: 4. DNA of the CDR3: TGTGCCAGCAGCGTAGGGGGTAGCGGGGGGGACAATGAGCAGTTCTTC. It yields the protein CASSVGGSGGDNEQFF.

The gene calls are TRBV5-6 and TRBJ2-3, with TRBD1 matching over 9 bases. The V gene end was trimmed by 4 bases and the J gene end by 6 bases; junction bases not matched to a gene: 12. The CDR3 spans 16 residues. CDR1 is SGHDT, CDR2 YYEEEE, per germline. CDR3 loop: CASSAPGQGGRDTQYF. The CDR3 DNA reads as TGTGCCAGCAGCGCGCCGGGACAGGGAGGTCGTGATACGCAGTATTTT.

Worth noting for this clonotype: One base away lies a much larger clone, so this may be a sequencing read error. J is TRBJ2-3 and V is TRBV6-5, with 8 positions matching TRBD2. CDR1 and CDR2 (germline): MNHEY, SVGAGI. The CDR3 covers 14 residues. CDR3 residues: CVSSQSGGADTQYF. In DNA, the CDR3 is TGTGTCAGCAGTCAGAGCGGGGGCGCAGATACGCAGTATTTT.

The chain combines TRBV28 with TRBJ1-2; D might be TRBD1 (6 bases). The CDR3 has 16 residues. The V gene's germline CDR1 is MDHEN and CDR2 SYDVKM. Trimming left V 3 bases short and J 5 bases short, with 19 bases between. The CDR3 coding sequence is TGTGCCAGCAGTTTTCAGGGCCGGGACAAGTTTTATGGCTACACCTTC. Translating it yields CASSFQGRDKFYGYTF.

The CDR3 DNA reads as TGTGCCACCAGCAGAGATTTTGAGGGGGGCTTCCCCCACTTT. It encodes CATSRDFEGGFPHF. V is TRBV15 and J is TRBJ1-6; D might be TRBD1 (6 bases). This CDR3 region has 14 residues. V lost 0 bases and J lost 18, with 18 bases in between. In germline, CDR1 is LNHNV, CDR2 YYDKDF (reference sequence).

The count of this clonotype is one. V gene TRBV4-1 combines with J gene TRBJ2-1; tentatively, D is TRBD1 (6 bases). The end of the DNA aligns better with TRBJ2-7, so the J call may be wrong. The CDR3 runs to 17 residues. Per germline, CDR1 MGHRA and CDR2 YSYEKL. The DNA of the CDR3 is TGCGCCAGCAGCCAACAACAGACAGGAGGCTCCTACAATGAGCAGTACTTC. It encodes CASSQQQTGGSYNEQYF.

This clonotype was seen many times. The chain employs TRBV29-1 and TRBJ1-2; TRBD1 is a possible D gene (6 bases). CDR3 size: 12 residues. The germline CDR1 and CDR2 sequences are SQVTM and ANQGSEA. Between the trimmed V and J ends, which lost 6 bases and 4 bases, there was a span of 12 bases. CDR3 region: CSVDQGSYGYTF. CDR3 sequence (DNA): TGCAGCGTAGACCAGGGGTCCTATGGCTACACCTTC.

The chain carries TRBV7-2 and TRBJ2-3, with TRBD2 matching 10 bases. Germline CDR1 is SGHTA and CDR2 is FQGNSA. V gave up 1 base and J gave up 6 bases; unmatched junction bases: 7. CDR3 length: 16 residues. CDR3 sequence: CASSLGTSGVRDTQYF. The CDR3 region has the DNA TGTGCCAGCAGCTTAGGTACTAGCGGGGTCCGGGATACGCAGTATTTT.

There are a few counts of this clonotype. The rearrangement joins TRBV5-4 to TRBJ1-1, with TRBD1 identical over 7 bases. This CDR3 has 18 residues. Germline CDR1 and CDR2: SGHNT and YYREEE (reference sequence). The J segment lost 3 bases and the V segment lost 0 bases, leaving 14 bases of the junction unmatched. DNA for the CDR3: TGTGCCAGCAGCTTGGAGGGGGCCCTCGGGTCCCTACACACTGAAGCTTTCTTT. Its protein product is CASSLEGALGSLHTEAFF.

This chain connects TRBV11-2 to TRBJ2-6; no reliable D call. The V gene lost 3 bases and the J gene lost 4 bases, with 4 bases spanning the gap. This CDR3 has 13 residues. CDR1 is SGHAT and CDR2 is FQNNGV in the germline V gene. CDR3 loop: CASSLVGANVLTF. The CDR3 coding sequence is TGTGCCAGCAGCTTGGTAGGGGCCAACGTCCTGACTTTC. Drawing the rest from reference TRBV11-2 and TRBJ2-6, the complete variable domain is EAGVAQSPRYKIIEKRQSVAFWCNPISGHATLYWYQQILGQGPKLLIQFQNNGVVDDSQLPKDRFSAERLKGVDSTLKIQPAKLEDSAVYLCASSLVGANVLTFGAGSRLTVL.

A few counts support this clonotype. The chain employs TRBV20-1 and TRBJ2-5; no reliable D call. Trimming took 5 bases from V and 0 from J, leaving 13 bases between them. This CDR3 has 14 residues. CDR1 and CDR2 (germline): DFQATT, SNEGSKA (reference sequence). CDR3 region: CSALGVGNQETQYF. CDR3 nucleotides: TGCAGTGCTCTGGGTGTAGGTAACCAAGAGACCCAGTACTTC.

The V gene is TRBV2, the J gene TRBJ1-2; 11 nucleotides match TRBD1. Germline assignment: CDR1 SNHLY and CDR2 FYNNEI. V gave up 2 bases and J gave up 2 bases; unmatched junction bases: 1. The CDR3 is 15 amino acids. CDR3 residues: CASSERTGGNYGYTF. The CDR3 nucleotides are TGTGCCAGCAGTGAAAGGACAGGGGGCAACTATGGCTACACCTTC.

In regard to this clonotype: A much larger clonotype is one base distant, so this may be a read error. The J gene is TRBJ1-2, the V gene TRBV12-3 or TRBV12-4; possibly TRBD1 for D (5 bases). This CDR3 contains 15 residues. V was pared by 4 bases and J by 5 bases, with 17 bases between. The CDR3 sequence: CASSSEGWAHYGYTF. CDR3 DNA sequence: TGTGCCAGCAGTTCCGAGGGGTGGGCCCATTATGGCTACACCTTC.

The chain links TRBV12-3 or TRBV12-4 to TRBJ1-1; D remains unclear. CDR3 length: 14 amino acids. V dropped 1 base and J dropped 0 bases, with 6 bases sitting between them. The chain's CDR3 is CASSLVGLNTEAFF. For the CDR3, the DNA is TGTGCCAGCAGTTTAGTCGGTTTGAACACTGAAGCTTTCTTT.

To note about this clonotype: The junction and the germline gene differ at one end; a read error may be behind it. The gene calls are TRBV25-1 and TRBJ2-7; tentatively, D is TRBD1 (6 bases). The germline V gene encodes CDR1 MGHDK and CDR2 SYGVNS. The CDR3 has 14 amino acids. The CDR3 spells CASSPTGSSHEQYF. In DNA form, the CDR3 reads TGTGCCAGCAGTCCAACAGGGAGCTCCCACGAGCAGTACTTC.

This clonotype was detected a few times. The V and J genes are TRBV9 and TRBJ2-5, with TRBD2 matching over 8 bases. The ends lost 0 bases at V and 1 base at J; junction bases unmatched: 5. The germline V gene encodes CDR1 SGDLS and CDR2 YYNGEE. This CDR3 spans 16 amino acids. CDR3 sequence: CASSVAPGLAQETQYF. The CDR3 DNA follows: TGTGCCAGCAGCGTAGCTCCAGGACTAGCCCAAGAGACCCAGTACTTC.

To note about this clonotype: The germline gene is not matched at one end of the junction; a read error may be the cause. CDR3 amino acids: CAGSLRQGNTEAFF. The CDR3 DNA sequence: TGTGCCGGCAGTCTACGACAGGGGAACACTGAAGCTTTCTTT. The rearrangement uses TRBV12-3 or TRBV12-4 and TRBJ1-1; 7 bases map to TRBD1. The CDR3 extends over 14 amino acids.

There are many counts of this clonotype. This rearrangement joins TRBV12-3 or TRBV12-4 to TRBJ2-3; 11 bases are shared with TRBD2. This CDR3 comprises 15 residues. V lost 5 bases and J lost 5; bases outside the gene matches: 6. As DNA, the CDR3 is TGTGCCAGCAGTCCCACTAGCGGGGGTAGAGATACGCAGTATTTT. Translation gives CASSPTSGGRDTQYF.

This clonotype came up many times. The CDR3 is CASSRSEFSSYEQYF. The CDR3 nucleotides are TGTGCCAGCAGTCGGAGCGAGTTTAGCTCCTACGAGCAGTACTTC. The chain is built from TRBV12-3 or TRBV12-4 and TRBJ2-7; unclear D gene. V dropped 5 bases and J dropped 0 bases, with 14 bases sitting between them. The CDR3 totals 15 residues.

This clonotype has a count of ten or more. The chain has TRBV12-3 or TRBV12-4 and TRBJ2-7; TRBD1 might be the D (6 bases). V was pared by 3 bases and J by 2 bases, with 20 bases between. The CDR3 has 17 residues. CDR3 DNA sequence: TGTGCCAGCAGTTTGGGGTTGGGTCGGGACAATACCTACGAGCAGTACTTC. Protein sequence: CASSLGLGRDNTYEQYF.

This clonotype was detected many times. The chain joins TRBV28 to TRBJ2-3; 7 bases fit TRBD2. The V gene's germline CDR1 is MDHEN and CDR2 SYDVKM. V gave up 5 bases and J gave up 1 base; unmatched junction bases: 6. The CDR3 runs to 15 residues. The chain's CDR3 is CASSPNSGGTDTQYF. As DNA, the CDR3 is TGTGCCAGCAGTCCCAACAGCGGGGGCACAGATACGCAGTATTTT.

This clonotype appeared a few times. This sequence may be a read error, since a much larger clone differs from it by one base. The CDR3 loop is CASSQLNNEQFF. The CDR3 DNA reads as TGTGCCAGCAGTCAGCTTAACAATGAGCAGTTCTTC. V gene TRBV12-3 or TRBV12-4 combines with J gene TRBJ2-1; no definite D call. This CDR3 is built from 12 residues. V was clipped by 5 bases and J by 5 bases, with 7 bases between them.

This clonotype was picked up a small number of times. The CDR3 spells CASSQFYNEQFF. CDR3 sequence (DNA): TGTGCCAGCAGCCAATTTTACAATGAGCAGTTCTTC. The J gene is TRBJ2-1, the V gene TRBV3-1; no reliable D call. The CDR3 covers 12 residues. The germline CDR1 and CDR2 sequences are LGHDT and YNNKEL (reference sequence). V dropped 2 bases and J dropped 4 bases, with 3 bases sitting between them.